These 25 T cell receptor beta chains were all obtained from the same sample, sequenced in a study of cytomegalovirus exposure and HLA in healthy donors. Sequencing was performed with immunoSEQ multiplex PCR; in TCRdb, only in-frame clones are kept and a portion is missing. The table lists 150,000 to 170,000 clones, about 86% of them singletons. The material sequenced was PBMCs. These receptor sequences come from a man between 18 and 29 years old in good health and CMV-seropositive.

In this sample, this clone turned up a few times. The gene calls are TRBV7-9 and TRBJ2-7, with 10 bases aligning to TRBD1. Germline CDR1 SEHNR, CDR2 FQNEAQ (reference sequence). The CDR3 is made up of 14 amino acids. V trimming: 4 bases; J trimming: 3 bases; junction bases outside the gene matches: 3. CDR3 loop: CASSSGTGDYEQYF. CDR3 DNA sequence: TGTGCCAGCAGCTCCGGGACAGGGGACTACGAGCAGTACTTC. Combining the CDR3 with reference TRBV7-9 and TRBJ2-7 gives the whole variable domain DTGVSQNPRHKITKRGQNVTFRCDPISEHNRLYWYRQTLGQGPEFLTYFQNEAQLEKSRLLSDRFSAERPKGSFSTLEIQRTEQGDSAMYLCASSSGTGDYEQYFGPGTRLTVT.

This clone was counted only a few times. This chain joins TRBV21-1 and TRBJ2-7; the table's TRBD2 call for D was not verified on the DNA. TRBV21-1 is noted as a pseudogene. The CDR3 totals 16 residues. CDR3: CASSKLKGLNSYEQYF. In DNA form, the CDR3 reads TGTGCCAGCAGCAAATTAAAGGGACTTAACTCCTACGAGCAGTACTTC.

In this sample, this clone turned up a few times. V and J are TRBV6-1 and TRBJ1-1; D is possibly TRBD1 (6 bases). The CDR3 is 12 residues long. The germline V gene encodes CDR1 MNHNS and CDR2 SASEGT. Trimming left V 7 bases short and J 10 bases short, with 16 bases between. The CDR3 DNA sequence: TGTGCCAGCACCTTCGGGGGGCAGGGAGCTTTCTTT. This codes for CASTFGGQGAFF.

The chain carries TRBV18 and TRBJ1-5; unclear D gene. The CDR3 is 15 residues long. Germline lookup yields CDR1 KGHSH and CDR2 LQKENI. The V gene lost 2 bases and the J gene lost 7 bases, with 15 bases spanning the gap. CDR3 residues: CASSPSSGGVQPQHF. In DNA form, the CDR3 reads TGTGCCAGCTCACCATCCAGCGGCGGGGTCCAGCCCCAGCATTTT.

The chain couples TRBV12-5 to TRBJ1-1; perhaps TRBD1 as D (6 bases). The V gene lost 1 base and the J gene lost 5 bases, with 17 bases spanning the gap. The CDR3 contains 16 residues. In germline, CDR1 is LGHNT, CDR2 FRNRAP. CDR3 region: CASGLEGGSLRTEAFF. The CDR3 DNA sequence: TGTGCTAGTGGTTTGGAAGGGGGATCGCTTCGGACTGAAGCTTTCTTT.

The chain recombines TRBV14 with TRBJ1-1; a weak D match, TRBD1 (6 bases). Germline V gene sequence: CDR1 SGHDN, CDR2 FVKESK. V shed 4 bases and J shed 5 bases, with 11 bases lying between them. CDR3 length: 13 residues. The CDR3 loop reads CASSLHRVTEAFF. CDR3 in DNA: TGTGCCAGCAGCCTCCACAGGGTGACTGAAGCTTTCTTT.

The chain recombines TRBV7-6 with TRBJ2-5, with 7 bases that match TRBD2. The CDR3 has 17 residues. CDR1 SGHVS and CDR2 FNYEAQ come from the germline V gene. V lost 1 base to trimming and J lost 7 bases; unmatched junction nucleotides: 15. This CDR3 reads CASSLEPSGSSTGTQYF. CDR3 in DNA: TGTGCCAGCAGCTTAGAGCCTAGCGGATCCTCTACCGGGACCCAGTACTTC.

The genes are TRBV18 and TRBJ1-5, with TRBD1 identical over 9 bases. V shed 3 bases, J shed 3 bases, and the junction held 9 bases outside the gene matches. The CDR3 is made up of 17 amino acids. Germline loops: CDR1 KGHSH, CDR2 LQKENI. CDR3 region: CASSPTETGGTNQPQHF. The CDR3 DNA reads TGTGCCAGCTCACCGACGGAAACAGGGGGCACCAATCAGCCCCAGCATTTT.

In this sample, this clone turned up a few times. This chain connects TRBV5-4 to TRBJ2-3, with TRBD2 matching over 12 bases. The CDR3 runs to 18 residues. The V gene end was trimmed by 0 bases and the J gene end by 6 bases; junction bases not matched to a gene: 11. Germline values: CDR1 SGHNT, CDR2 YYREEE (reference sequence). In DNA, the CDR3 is TGTGCCAGCAGCTTGGACCGAGGTCCTAGCGGGAGGGACGATACGCAGTATTTT. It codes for CASSLDRGPSGRDDTQYF.

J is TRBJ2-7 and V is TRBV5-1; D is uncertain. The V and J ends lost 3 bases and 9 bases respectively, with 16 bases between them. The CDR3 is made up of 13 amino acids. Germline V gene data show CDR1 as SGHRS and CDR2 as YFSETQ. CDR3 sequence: CASSSRSDTRQYF. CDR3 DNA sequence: TGCGCCAGCAGCTCACGGTCCGATACGAGGCAGTACTTC.

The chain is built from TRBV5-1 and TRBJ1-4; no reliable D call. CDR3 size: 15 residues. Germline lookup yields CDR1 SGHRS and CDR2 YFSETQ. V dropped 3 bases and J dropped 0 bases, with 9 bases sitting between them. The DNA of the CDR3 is TGCGCCAGCAGCTCGACATTTGCAACTAATGAAAAACTGTTTTTT. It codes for CASSSTFATNEKLFF.

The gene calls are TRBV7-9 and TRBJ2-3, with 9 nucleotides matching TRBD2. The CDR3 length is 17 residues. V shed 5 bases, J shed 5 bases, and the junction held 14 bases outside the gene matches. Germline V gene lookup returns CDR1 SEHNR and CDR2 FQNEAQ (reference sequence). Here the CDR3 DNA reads TGTGCCAGCAGCCAGCGCCCCCAGCGGGGGGCACTAGATACGCAGTATTTT. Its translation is CASSQRPQRGALDTQYF. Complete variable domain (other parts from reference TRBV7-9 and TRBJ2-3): DTGVSQNPRHKITKRGQNVTFRCDPISEHNRLYWYRQTLGQGPEFLTYFQNEAQLEKSRLLSDRFSAERPKGSFSTLEIQRTEQGDSAMYLCASSQRPQRGALDTQYFGPGTRLTVL.

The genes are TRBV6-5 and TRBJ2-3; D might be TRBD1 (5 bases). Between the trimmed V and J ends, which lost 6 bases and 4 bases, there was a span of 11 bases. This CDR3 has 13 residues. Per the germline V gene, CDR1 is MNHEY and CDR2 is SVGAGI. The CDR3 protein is CASRKGVADTQYF. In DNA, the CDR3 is TGTGCCAGCAGGAAAGGGGTGGCAGATACGCAGTATTTT.

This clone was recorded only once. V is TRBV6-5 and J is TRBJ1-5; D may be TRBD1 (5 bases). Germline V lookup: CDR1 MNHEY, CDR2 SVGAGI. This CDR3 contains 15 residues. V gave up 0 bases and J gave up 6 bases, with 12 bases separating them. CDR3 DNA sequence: TGTGCCAGCAGTTACTCACGGGACTTAGGTCAGCCCCAGCATTTT. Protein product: CASSYSRDLGQPQHF.

The CDR3 DNA is TGCGCCAGCAGCCAAGATCTTGCGGGACCGACAAGAGAGCAGTTCTTC. Translation gives CASSQDLAGPTREQFF. This chain joins TRBV4-3 and TRBJ2-1, with a tentative D call TRBD2 (6 bases). The CDR3 contains 16 residues. Germline CDR1 LGHNA, CDR2 YSLEER. Trimming stripped 0 bases from V and 10 bases from J, with 19 bases between.

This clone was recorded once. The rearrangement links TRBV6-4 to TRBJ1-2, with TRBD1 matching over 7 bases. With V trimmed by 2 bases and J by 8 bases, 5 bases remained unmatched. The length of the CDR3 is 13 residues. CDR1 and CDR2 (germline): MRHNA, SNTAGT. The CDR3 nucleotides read TGTGCCAGCAGTGACACAGGGGAAGACGGCTACACCTTC. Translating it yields CASSDTGEDGYTF.

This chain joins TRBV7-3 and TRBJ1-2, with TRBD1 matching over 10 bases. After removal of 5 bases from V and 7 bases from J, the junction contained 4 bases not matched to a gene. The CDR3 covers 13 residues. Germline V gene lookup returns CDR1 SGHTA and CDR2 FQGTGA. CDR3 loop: CASSPDRGGGYTF. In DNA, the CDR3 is TGTGCCAGCAGCCCGGACAGGGGGGGTGGCTACACCTTC.

The CDR3 sequence is CARSLGVRVHEQYF. The CDR3 DNA is TGTGCCAGAAGCTTAGGTGTCAGGGTCCACGAGCAGTACTTC. The chain combines TRBV7-5 with TRBJ2-7; no check of the table's D call, TRBD1, against the DNA was made. TRBV7-5 is described as a pseudogene. CDR3 length: 14 residues.

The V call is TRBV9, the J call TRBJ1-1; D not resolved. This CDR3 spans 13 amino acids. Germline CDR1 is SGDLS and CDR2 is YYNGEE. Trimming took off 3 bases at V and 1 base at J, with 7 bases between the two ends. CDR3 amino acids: CASSESRNTEAFF. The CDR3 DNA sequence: TGTGCCAGCAGCGAATCCCGGAACACTGAAGCTTTCTTT.

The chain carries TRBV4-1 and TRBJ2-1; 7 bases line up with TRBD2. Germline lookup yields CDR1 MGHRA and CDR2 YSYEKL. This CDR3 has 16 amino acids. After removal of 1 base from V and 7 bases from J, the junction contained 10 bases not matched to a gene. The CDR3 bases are TGCGCCAGCAGCCAAGCCGCAGCGCAGGGAGGGAATGAGCAGTTCTTC. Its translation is CASSQAAAQGGNEQFF.

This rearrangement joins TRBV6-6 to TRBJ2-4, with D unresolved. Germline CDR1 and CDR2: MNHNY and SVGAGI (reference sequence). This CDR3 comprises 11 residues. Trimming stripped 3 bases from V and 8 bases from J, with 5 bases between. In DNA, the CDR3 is TGTGCCAGCAGTTATTCGGACATTCAGTACTTC. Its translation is CASSYSDIQYF.

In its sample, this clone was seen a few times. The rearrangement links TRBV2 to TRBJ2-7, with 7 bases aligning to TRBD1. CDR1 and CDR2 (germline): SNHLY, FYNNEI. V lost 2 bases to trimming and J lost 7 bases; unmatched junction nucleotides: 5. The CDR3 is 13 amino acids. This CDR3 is CASSEQGEIEQYF. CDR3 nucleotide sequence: TGTGCCAGCAGTGAACAGGGGGAGATAGAGCAGTACTTC.

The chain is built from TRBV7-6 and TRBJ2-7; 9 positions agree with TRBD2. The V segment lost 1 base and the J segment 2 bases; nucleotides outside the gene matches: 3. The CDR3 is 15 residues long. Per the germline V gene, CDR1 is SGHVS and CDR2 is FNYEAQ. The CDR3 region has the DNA TGTGCCAGCAGCTTAGGCGGGGGGGCACCCTACGAGCAGTACTTC. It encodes CASSLGGGAPYEQYF. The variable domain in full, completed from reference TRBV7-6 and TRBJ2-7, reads GAGVSQSPRYKVTKRGQDVALRCDPISGHVSLYWYRQALGQGPEFLTYFNYEAQQDKSGLPNDRFSAERPEGSISTLTIQRTEQRDSAMYRCASSLGGGAPYEQYFGPGTRLTVT.

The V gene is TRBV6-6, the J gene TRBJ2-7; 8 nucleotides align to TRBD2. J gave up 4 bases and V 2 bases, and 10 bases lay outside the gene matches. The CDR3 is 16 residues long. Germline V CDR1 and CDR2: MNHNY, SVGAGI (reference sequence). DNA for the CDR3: TGTGCCAGCAGTTACGCGGCGGGAGGACTACGGTACGAGCAGTACTTC. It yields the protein CASSYAAGGLRYEQYF.

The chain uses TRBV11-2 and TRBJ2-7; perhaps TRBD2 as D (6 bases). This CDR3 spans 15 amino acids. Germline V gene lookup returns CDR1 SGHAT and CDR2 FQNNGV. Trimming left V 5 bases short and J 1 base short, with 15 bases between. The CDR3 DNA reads TGTGCCAGCAGCCGCCGGGACTCTCGGTCCTACGAGCAGTACTTC. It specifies CASSRRDSRSYEQYF.